This TCR beta chain was documented in a study of shared clonotypes between healthy human individuals. Study-level background: The donors, a couple of women and three men, were aged 18 to 49.

TCRdb keeps only in-frame clones here, not all; method: immunoSEQ multiplex PCR. The data hold approximately 1.4 million clones, with about 98% observed a single time. V trimming: 4 bases; J trimming: 6 bases; junction bases outside the gene matches: 8. The CDR3 consists of 16 residues. Germline V gene sequence: CDR1 SGHRS, CDR2 YFSETQ. The clonotype was recovered from a man aged 25 to 40 in good health. The specimen was naive CD4+ T cells sorted from blood. As to subset: CD45RA+ positively selected. The rearrangement links TRBV5-1 to TRBJ2-1; the match to TRBD2 covers 12 bases. The CDR3 DNA reads as TGCGCCAGCAGCCCAGGACTAGCGGGAACGGGCAATGAGCAGTTCTTC. It codes for CASSPGLAGTGNEQFF.